One and the same sample provided the 27 T cell receptor beta chains below, sequenced in a study of blood T cell repertoires in COVID-19. TCRdb's table, derived via immunoSEQ multiplex PCR, lists solely in-frame clones and lacks some. The table lists under 100,000 clones, more than 65% of them singletons. The specimen sequenced was peripheral blood. Every receptor here comes from a man older than 75 with active or convalescent COVID-19.

The V and J genes are TRBV24-1 and TRBJ1-4; 9 bases agree with TRBD1. The V segment lost 4 bases and the J segment 3 bases; nucleotides outside the gene matches: 8. CDR1 is KGHDR and CDR2 is SFDVKD in the germline V gene. The CDR3 covers 17 residues. CDR3 DNA: TGTGCCACCAGTGACCCCAACAGGGGGCCGGCTAATGAAAAACTGTTTTTT. Amino acids: CATSDPNRGPANEKLFF.

The V gene is TRBV11-2, the J gene TRBJ2-7, with D possibly TRBD1 on 6 matching bases. The CDR3 has 18 amino acids. In germline, CDR1 is SGHAT, CDR2 FQNNGV. Between the trimmed V and J ends, which lost 3 bases and 0 bases, there was a span of 21 bases. For the CDR3, the DNA is TGTGCCAGCAGCTTGGCAGGACGGGTTAGGGGGAACTCCTACGAGCAGTACTTC. This codes for CASSLAGRVRGNSYEQYF.

The chain joins TRBV19 to TRBJ1-1; D is ambiguous. Germline CDR1 reads LNHDA; CDR2 reads SQIVND (reference sequence). V dropped 3 bases and J dropped 1 base, with 9 bases sitting between them. This CDR3 contains 14 residues. CDR3 amino acids: CASSIPRRNTEAFF. CDR3 sequence (DNA): TGTGCCAGTAGTATCCCCCGCAGGAACACTGAAGCTTTCTTT.

The chain uses TRBV7-9 and TRBJ2-5; TRBD1 matches at 9 bases. With V trimmed by 4 bases and J by 5 bases, 11 bases remained unmatched. The CDR3 extends over 16 amino acids. The germline gives CDR1 SEHNR, CDR2 FQNEAQ (reference sequence). The CDR3 DNA sequence: TGTGCCAGCAGCTCTACTACTCCGACAGGGGGGGAGACCCAGTACTTC. This encodes CASSSTTPTGGETQYF.

This clone has a single count. This chain joins TRBV10-3 and TRBJ2-7, with 8 bases fitting TRBD1. This CDR3 has 14 amino acids. The V segment lost 7 bases and the J segment 4 bases; nucleotides outside the gene matches: 9. Germline assignment: CDR1 ENHRY and CDR2 SYGVKD. The CDR3 loop is CAITPDRGGYEQYF. The CDR3 bases are TGTGCCATCACCCCAGACAGGGGAGGTTACGAGCAGTACTTC.

V gene TRBV2 combines with J gene TRBJ1-2; no firm D call. V dropped 7 bases and J dropped 4 bases, with 16 bases sitting between them. The CDR3 spans 14 residues. CDR1 SNHLY and CDR2 FYNNEI come from the germline V gene. The CDR3 reads CASIFGVEGYGYTF. The CDR3 DNA sequence: TGTGCCAGCATATTTGGGGTCGAGGGCTATGGCTACACCTTC. Drawing the rest from reference TRBV2 and TRBJ1-2, the complete variable domain is EPEVTQTPSHQVTQMGQEVILRCVPISNHLYFYWYRQILGQKVEFLVSFYNNEISEKSEIFDDQFSVERPDGSNFTLKIRSTKLEDSAMYFCASIFGVEGYGYTFGSGTRLTVV.

CDR3 residues: CASSLGTGRRGYTF. The CDR3 DNA follows: TGTGCCAGCAGCTTAGGGACAGGCCGGCGGGGCTACACCTTC. The chain employs TRBV11-2 and TRBJ1-2; TRBD1 aligns across 7 bases. This CDR3 contains 14 residues. Per germline, CDR1 SGHAT and CDR2 FQNNGV. The V and J ends lost 1 base and 8 bases, in that order; junction bases with no gene match: 7.

The rearrangement joins TRBV12-3 or TRBV12-4 to TRBJ1-2; D is possibly TRBD1 (6 bases). The CDR3 has 12 amino acids. The ends were cut back, 7 bases at V and 8 bases at J, with 14 bases in the middle. Here the CDR3 DNA reads TGTGCCAGCACCAGGGGACCCCTAGGCTACACCTTC. It encodes CASTRGPLGYTF.

This chain links TRBV7-8 with TRBJ1-1; TRBD1 matches 8 bases. Germline-derived CDR1 and CDR2 are SGHVS and FQNEAQ. This CDR3 comprises 14 residues. Trimming cost V 5 bases and J 6 bases; bases outside gene matches: 8. The CDR3 here is CASSPGQGGPEAFF. In DNA form, the CDR3 reads TGTGCCAGCAGCCCAGGACAGGGTGGTCCTGAAGCTTTCTTT.

This clone was picked up one time. The chain carries TRBV23-1 and TRBJ1-2, with D perhaps TRBD1 (6 bases). TRBV23-1 is sorted into the ORF group, with uncertain function. Trimming took off 8 bases at V and 4 bases at J, with 17 bases between the two ends. This CDR3 spans 14 amino acids. Here the CDR3 reads CASGHRAGFYGYTF. Here the CDR3 DNA reads TGCGCCAGCGGGCACAGGGCAGGGTTCTATGGCTACACCTTC.

The rearrangement uses TRBV5-1 and TRBJ1-1; D gene ambiguous. V dropped 4 bases and J dropped 1 base, with 5 bases sitting between them. The CDR3 covers 12 residues. The germline CDR1 and CDR2 sequences are SGHRS and YFSETQ. CDR3 coding DNA: TGCGCCAGCAGCGAGTGGAACACTGAAGCTTTCTTT. Its protein product is CASSEWNTEAFF.

DNA of the CDR3: TGTGCCTGGAGTGTCGGCAGGTTCTACGAGCAGTACTTC. Translating gives CAWSVGRFYEQYF. This rearrangement joins TRBV30 to TRBJ2-7; no clear D. Trimming took off 0 bases at V and 3 bases at J, with 9 bases between the two ends. The CDR3 sequence is 13 residues long. Looked up from germline, CDR1 is GTSNPN and CDR2 is SVGIG (reference sequence).

In DNA, the CDR3 is TGTGCCAGTAGTTTCCGCCCGACAGGGACGGCGTCAGATACGCAGTATTTT. It codes for CASSFRPTGTASDTQYF. The V call is TRBV19, the J call TRBJ2-3; 7 positions agree with TRBD1. CDR1 is LNHDA and CDR2 is SQIVND in the germline V gene (reference sequence). The CDR3 totals 17 residues. Germline trimming cut 5 bases from V and 4 bases from J; bases unmatched to any gene: 15.

V and J are TRBV30 and TRBJ1-1, with D tentatively TRBD1 (6 bases). The germline V gene encodes CDR1 GTSNPN and CDR2 SVGIG (reference sequence). V was trimmed by 0 bases and J by 1 base, leaving 9 bases between them. This CDR3 is 14 amino acids long. DNA for the CDR3: TGTGCCTGGAGTGTTGGCAGGGGGAACACTGAAGCTTTCTTT. This encodes CAWSVGRGNTEAFF.

The chain combines TRBV28 with TRBJ2-1; D may be TRBD1 (5 bases). This CDR3 comprises 16 residues. Trimming removed 5 bases at V and 0 bases at J, with 14 bases between. CDR1 is MDHEN, CDR2 SYDVKM, per germline. DNA for the CDR3: TGTGCCAGCAGTACGACAGCCCCGAGCTCCTACAATGAGCAGTTCTTC. It is translated as CASSTTAPSSYNEQFF.

This clone has only one observation. The J gene is TRBJ2-7, the V gene TRBV7-2, with 7 bases identical to TRBD2. The V gene's germline CDR1 is SGHTA and CDR2 FQGNSA. V dropped 3 bases and J dropped 0; count of bases not matched to a gene: 8. CDR3 length equals 16 residues. CDR3 nucleotides: TGTGCCAGCAGCTTCTCTAGCGGATCGAGCTCCTACGAGCAGTACTTC. It specifies CASSFSSGSSSYEQYF.

The rearrangement joins TRBV28 to TRBJ2-2; 7 positions agree with TRBD2. This CDR3 has 15 amino acids. Germline trimming cut 3 bases from V and 3 bases from J; bases unmatched to any gene: 4. Germline V CDR1 and CDR2: MDHEN, SYDVKM. CDR3 loop: CASSFGGDHTGELFF. CDR3 sequence (DNA): TGTGCCAGCAGTTTTGGGGGGGATCACACCGGGGAGCTGTTTTTT.

J is TRBJ2-3 and V is TRBV19; 7 bases are a match to TRBD2. The V segment lost 3 bases and the J segment 6 bases; nucleotides outside the gene matches: 0. The CDR3 length is 12 residues. CDR1 and CDR2 (germline): LNHDA, SQIVND (reference sequence). In nucleotides, the CDR3 is TGTGCCAGTAGTATGGGGGGGGATACGCAGTATTTT. Protein product: CASSMGGDTQYF.

This clone has a handful of counts. Within the sample, other DNA sequences also encode this same CDR3. The chain combines TRBV11-2 with TRBJ2-7; D is unclear. Trimming removed 0 bases at V and 3 bases at J, with 6 bases between. CDR3 length: 13 residues. CDR1 is SGHAT, CDR2 FQNNGV, per germline. CDR3 sequence (DNA): TGTGCCAGCAGCTTAGATCGCGACTACGAGCAGTACTTC. Its protein product is CASSLDRDYEQYF.

The chain recombines TRBV19 with TRBJ1-1; 7 nucleotides line up with TRBD1. The CDR3 loop spans 14 amino acids. Germline CDR1 reads LNHDA; CDR2 reads SQIVND (reference sequence). V trimming: 4 bases; J trimming: 0 bases; junction bases outside the gene matches: 2. CDR3 sequence (DNA): TGTGCCAGTAGTAACCAGGGGGTGAACACTGAAGCTTTCTTT. Its protein product is CASSNQGVNTEAFF. The complete variable domain, with remaining parts taken from reference TRBV19 and TRBJ1-1, reads DGGITQSPKYLFRKEGQNVTLSCEQNLNHDAMYWYRQDPGQGLRLIYYSQIVNDFQKGDIAEGYSVSREKKESFPLTVTSAQKNPTAFYLCASSNQGVNTEAFFGQGTRLTVV.

V usage is TRBV28 and J usage is TRBJ1-6; 10 bases match TRBD1. This CDR3 contains 13 residues. Germline V gene lookup returns CDR1 MDHEN and CDR2 SYDVKM. The V gene end was trimmed by 7 bases and the J gene end by 14 bases; junction bases not matched to a gene: 8. For the CDR3, the DNA is TGTGCCAGCACGACAGGGGGCCTCCCAACCCTCCACTTT. Its translation is CASTTGGLPTLHF.

This chain joins TRBV30 and TRBJ2-5; a weak D match, TRBD2 (6 bases). In germline, CDR1 is GTSNPN, CDR2 SVGIG (reference sequence). V was cut by 0 bases and J by 5 bases, with 16 bases left in between. The CDR3 consists of 15 residues. As DNA, the CDR3 is TGTGCCTGGAGTGTGGGGGGTCCGTTTGGGGAGACCCAGTACTTC. Its translation is CAWSVGGPFGETQYF. Using reference TRBV30 and TRBJ2-5 for the parts outside the CDR3, the full variable domain is SQTIHQWPATLVQPVGSPLSLECTVEGTSNPNLYWYRQAAGRGLQLLFYSVGIGQISSEVPQNLSASRPQDRQFILSSKKLLLSDSGFYLCAWSVGGPFGETQYFGPGTRLLVL.

The table lists this clone with many counts. CDR3 DNA: TGTGCCAGCAGGAGGGCTGGCTATGGCTACACCTTC. It translates to CASRRAGYGYTF. V gene TRBV7-2 combines with J gene TRBJ1-2; D call uncertain. Trimming removed 6 bases at V and 4 bases at J, with 9 bases between. There are 12 residues in the CDR3. The germline gives CDR1 SGHTA, CDR2 FQGNSA.

This clone has at least ten counts. The V call is TRBV14, the J call TRBJ2-5; 7 nucleotides agree with TRBD2. The V gene's germline CDR1 is SGHDN and CDR2 FVKESK. This CDR3 has 13 amino acids. After removal of 7 bases from V and 4 bases from J, the junction contained 6 bases not matched to a gene. DNA of the CDR3: TGTGCCAGCAATAGACAGCGGGGAGAGACCCAGTACTTC. Translating gives CASNRQRGETQYF. Filled out from reference TRBV14 and TRBJ2-5, the complete variable domain reads EAGVTQFPSHSVIEKGQTVTLRCDPISGHDNLYWYRRVMGKEIKFLLHFVKESKQDESGMPNNRFLAERTGGTYSTLKVQPAELEDSGVYFCASNRQRGETQYFGPGTRLLVL.

The V and J genes are TRBV3-1 (or the pseudogene TRBV3-2) and TRBJ1-2, with a weak D call TRBD1 (5 bases). Trimming removed 4 bases from V and 4 bases from J, with 7 bases in between. This CDR3 has 12 residues. Per the germline V gene, CDR1 is LGHDT and CDR2 is YNNKEL (reference sequence). In nucleotides, the CDR3 is TGTGCCAGCAGCCGGGGCTTCTATGGCTACACCTTC. Its translation: CASSRGFYGYTF.

This chain links TRBV11-1 with TRBJ1-1; 8 bases line up with TRBD1. The CDR3 runs 14 residues. V shed 5 bases, J shed 10 bases, and the junction held 12 bases outside the gene matches. Germline V gene sequence: CDR1 SGHAT, CDR2 FQDESV (reference sequence). CDR3 in amino acids: CASSTFRGRGSAFF. The CDR3 coding sequence is TGTGCCAGCAGCACGTTCAGGGGGCGAGGATCAGCTTTCTTT.

This rearrangement joins TRBV7-8 to TRBJ1-5; tentatively, D is TRBD1 (6 bases). The CDR3 runs to 15 residues. Looked up from germline, CDR1 is SGHVS and CDR2 is FQNEAQ. V shed 5 bases and J shed 6 bases, with 17 bases lying between them. This chain's CDR3 is CASSAHQGPSQPQHF. In DNA, the CDR3 is TGTGCCAGCAGCGCCCACCAGGGGCCAAGTCAGCCCCAGCATTTT.